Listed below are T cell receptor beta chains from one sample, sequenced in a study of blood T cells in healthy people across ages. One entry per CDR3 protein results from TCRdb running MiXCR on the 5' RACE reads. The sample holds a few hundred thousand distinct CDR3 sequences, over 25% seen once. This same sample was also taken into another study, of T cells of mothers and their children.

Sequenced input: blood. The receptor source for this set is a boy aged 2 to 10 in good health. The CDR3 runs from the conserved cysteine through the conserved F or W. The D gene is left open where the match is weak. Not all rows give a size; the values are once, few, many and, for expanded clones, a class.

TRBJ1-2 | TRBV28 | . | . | CASSLLVGPSYGYTF | TGTGCCAGCAGTTTACTGGTAGGACCATCCTATGGCTACACCTTC
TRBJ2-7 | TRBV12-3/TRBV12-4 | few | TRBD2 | CASSSPSSGQYEQYF | TGTGCCAGCAGTTCCCCATCTAGCGGGCAATACGAGCAGTACTTC
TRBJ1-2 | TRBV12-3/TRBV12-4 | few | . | CASSYFDGYTF | TGTGCCAGCAGTTACTTCGATGGCTACACCTTC
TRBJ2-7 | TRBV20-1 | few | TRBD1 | CSARQTGLEADAYEQYF | TGCAGTGCTCGACAGACAGGGTTGGAAGCGGACGCCTACGAGCAGTACTTC
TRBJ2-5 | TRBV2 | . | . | CASILLLETQYF | TGTGCCAGCATTCTGCTTTTGGAGACCCAGTACTTC
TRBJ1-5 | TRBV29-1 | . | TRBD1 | CSVETGGNQPQHF | TGCAGCGTGGAGACAGGGGGGAATCAGCCCCAGCATTTT
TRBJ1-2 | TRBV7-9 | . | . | CASSLEAGALSYGYTF | TGTGCCAGCAGCTTAGAGGCAGGGGCGTTAAGCTATGGCTACACCTTC
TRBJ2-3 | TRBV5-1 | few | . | CASSEVDTQYF | TGCGCCAGCAGCGAGGTAGATACGCAGTATTTT
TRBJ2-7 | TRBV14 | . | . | CASSQVWSSEQYF | TGTGCCAGCAGCCAAGTGTGGTCCTCAGAGCAGTACTTC
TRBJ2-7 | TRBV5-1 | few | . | CASSLVVEMGEQYF | TGCGCCAGCAGCTTGGTTGTGGAGATGGGCGAGCAGTACTTC
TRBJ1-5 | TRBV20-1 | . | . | CSAKDTSNQPQHF | TGCAGTGCCAAGGACACTAGCAATCAGCCCCAGCATTTT
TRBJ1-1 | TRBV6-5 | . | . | CASSYPDGTEAFF | TGTGCCAGCAGTTACCCCGACGGCACTGAAGCTTTCTTT
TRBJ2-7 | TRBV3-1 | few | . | CASSRNSGARGTYEQYF | TGTGCCAGCAGCCGAAACTCCGGGGCTAGAGGAACCTACGAGCAGTACTTC
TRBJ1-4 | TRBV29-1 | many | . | CSVAAEPSNEKLFF | TGCAGCGTTGCCGCGGAGCCCAGTAATGAAAAACTGTTTTTT
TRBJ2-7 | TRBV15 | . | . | CATSRETGINYEQYF | TGTGCCACCAGCAGAGAGACCGGGATTAACTACGAGCAGTACTTC
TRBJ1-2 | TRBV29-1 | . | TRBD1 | CSVEPGQSNYGYTF | TGCAGCGTCGAGCCGGGACAGTCAAACTATGGCTACACCTTC
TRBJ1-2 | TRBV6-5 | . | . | CASSYSGGRMIYGYTF | TGTGCCAGCAGTTACTCGGGCGGGCGGATGATCTATGGCTACACCTTC
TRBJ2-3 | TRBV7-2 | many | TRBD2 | CASSLLAGGTDTQYF | TGTGCCAGCAGCTTACTAGCGGGAGGCACAGATACGCAGTATTTT
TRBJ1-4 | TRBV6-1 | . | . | CASSDAQGRLFF | TGTGCCAGCAGTGACGCACAGGGAAGGCTGTTTTTT
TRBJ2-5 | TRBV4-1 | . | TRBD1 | CASSHTPTGEETQYF | TGCGCCAGCAGCCATACCCCGACAGGGGAGGAGACCCAGTACTTC
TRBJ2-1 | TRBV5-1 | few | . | CASSWGDNEQFF | TGCGCCAGCAGCTGGGGGGATAATGAGCAGTTCTTC
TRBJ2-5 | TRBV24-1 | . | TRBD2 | CATSDRTRETQYF | TGTGCCACCAGTGACCGGACTAGAGAGACCCAGTACTTC
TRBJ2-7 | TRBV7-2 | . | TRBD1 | CASSLAQGAGEQYF | TGTGCCAGCAGCTTAGCGCAGGGGGCCGGCGAGCAGTACTTC
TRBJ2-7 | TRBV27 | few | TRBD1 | CASSIQGGGTGSIYEQYF | TGTGCCAGCAGTATCCAAGGGGGGGGGACAGGGTCGATCTACGAGCAGTACTTC
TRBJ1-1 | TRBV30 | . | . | CAWSLLSSMNTEAFF | TGTGCCTGGAGTCTTCTATCGAGCATGAACACTGAAGCTTTCTTT
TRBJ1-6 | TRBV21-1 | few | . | CASSTAGPRARALHF | TGTGCCAGCAGCACTGCCGGGCCTCGGGCAAGGGCCCTCCACTTT
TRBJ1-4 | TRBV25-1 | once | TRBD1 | CASSESRGPDEKLFF | TGTGCCAGCAGTGAATCCAGGGGGCCGGATGAAAAACTGTTTTTT
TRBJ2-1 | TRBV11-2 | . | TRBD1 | CASSLVWDRGPYSSYNEQFF | TGTGCCAGCAGCTTAGTGTGGGACAGGGGGCCTTATAGCTCCTACAATGAGCAGTTCTTC
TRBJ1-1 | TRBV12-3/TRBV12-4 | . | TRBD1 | CASSHPLPWTGDTEAFF | TGTGCCAGCAGTCACCCTCTCCCCTGGACAGGGGACACTGAAGCTTTCTTT
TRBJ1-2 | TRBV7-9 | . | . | CASSAIGGWDDGYTF | TGTGCCAGCAGCGCGATAGGCGGCTGGGATGATGGCTACACCTTC
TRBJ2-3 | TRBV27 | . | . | CASSSQTRGDTQYF | TGTGCCAGCAGTTCCCAAACTAGGGGTGATACGCAGTATTTT
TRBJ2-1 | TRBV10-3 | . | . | CASYDLGNEQFF | TGTGCCAGCTACGACTTAGGCAATGAGCAGTTCTTC
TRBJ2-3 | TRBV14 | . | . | CASSRGVTDTQYF | TGTGCCAGCAGCCGAGGAGTCACAGATACGCAGTATTTT
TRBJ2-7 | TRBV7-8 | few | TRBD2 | CASSYPEAGGPYEQYF | TGTGCCAGCAGCTACCCAGAAGCGGGAGGGCCCTACGAGCAGTACTTC
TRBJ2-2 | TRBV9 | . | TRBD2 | CASSPRVYAGGNTGELFF | TGTGCCAGCAGCCCCCGAGTTTATGCGGGAGGAAACACCGGGGAGCTGTTTTTT
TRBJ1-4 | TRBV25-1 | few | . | CASSEGAPNEKLFF | TGTGCCAGCAGTGAAGGTGCCCCAAATGAAAAACTGTTTTTT
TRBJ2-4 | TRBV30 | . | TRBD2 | CAWSGGGIAKNIQYF | TGTGCCTGGAGTGGGGGGGGGATAGCCAAAAACATTCAGTACTTC
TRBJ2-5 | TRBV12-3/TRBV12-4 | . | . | CASRPSGPETQYF | TGTGCCAGCCGTCCGAGCGGGCCAGAGACCCAGTACTTC
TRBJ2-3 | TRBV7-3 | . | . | CASSPGSPDTQYF | TGTGCCAGCAGCCCGGGAAGCCCAGATACGCAGTATTTT
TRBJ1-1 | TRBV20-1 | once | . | CSARGEAFHEENTEAFF | TGCAGTGCTAGAGGGGAGGCCTTCCACGAAGAGAACACTGAAGCTTTCTTT
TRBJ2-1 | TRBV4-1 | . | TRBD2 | CASSQGGGLAGGRGSNEQFF | TGCGCCAGCAGCCAAGGCGGGGGACTAGCGGGGGGGCGAGGAAGCAATGAGCAGTTCTTC
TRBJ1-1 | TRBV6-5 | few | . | CASSPNLNTEAFF | TGCGCCAGCAGTCCTAATCTGAACACTGAAGCTTTCTTT